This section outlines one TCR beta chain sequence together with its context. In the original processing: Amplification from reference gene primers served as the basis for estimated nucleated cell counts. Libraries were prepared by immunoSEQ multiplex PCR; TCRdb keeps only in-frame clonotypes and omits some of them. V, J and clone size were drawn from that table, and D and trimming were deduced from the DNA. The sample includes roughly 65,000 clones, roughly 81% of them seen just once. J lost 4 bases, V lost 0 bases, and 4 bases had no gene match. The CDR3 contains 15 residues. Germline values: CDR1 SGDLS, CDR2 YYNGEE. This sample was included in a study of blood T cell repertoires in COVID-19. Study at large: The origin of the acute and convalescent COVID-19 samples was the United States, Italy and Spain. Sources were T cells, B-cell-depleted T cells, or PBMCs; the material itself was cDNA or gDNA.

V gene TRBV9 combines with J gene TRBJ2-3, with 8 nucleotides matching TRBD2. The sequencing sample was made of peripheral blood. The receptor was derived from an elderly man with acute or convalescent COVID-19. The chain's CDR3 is CASSVVSGGADTQYF. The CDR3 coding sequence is TGTGCCAGCAGCGTAGTGAGCGGGGGCGCAGATACGCAGTATTTT.